The 20 T cell receptor beta chains listed next were all sequenced from one sample in a study of Graves' ophthalmopathy and Graves' hyperthyroidism. Amplification of the TCR beta CDR3 regions used RNA transcripts (as template). The workflow started with a first-round RT-PCR run with HTBI primers and then moved on to a second-round multiplex PCR. TCRdb independently ran MiXCR on the multiplex PCR reads; one entry per CDR3 protein. This sample has some 750,000 distinct CDR3 sequences; around 40% occur once, and the top ten carry 44%. The sample consisted of peripheral blood. The receptors shown here come from an adult man with Graves' ophthalmopathy.

This clonotype was counted a few times. A much more abundant neighbour one base away suggests this may be a read error. The rearrangement links TRBV5-6 to TRBJ2-5; D unresolved. The CDR3 has 14 residues. Per germline, CDR1 SGHDT and CDR2 YYEEEE. Trimming took 0 bases from V and 7 from J, leaving 13 bases between them. CDR3 DNA sequence: TGTGCCAGCAGCTTGGAGGAGTGGGGAAGGACCCAGTACTTC. It translates to CASSLEEWGRTQYF.

The V call is TRBV20-1, the J call TRBJ2-2, with 7 positions matching TRBD1. The CDR3 sequence is 15 residues long. The V gene's germline CDR1 is DFQATT and CDR2 SNEGSKA (reference sequence). With 3 bases clipped from V and 2 bases from J, the junction kept 6 bases outside the gene matches. The CDR3 DNA reads as TGCAGTGCTAGGCCAAGACAGGGAAACACCGGGGAGCTGTTTTTT. It codes for CSARPRQGNTGELFF.

As concerns this clonotype: One base away lies a much larger clone, so this may be a sequencing read error. The chain combines TRBV11-2 with TRBJ1-1; 7 bases are shared with TRBD1. Looked up from germline, CDR1 is SGHAT and CDR2 is FQNNGV. The CDR3 contains 14 residues. CDR3 coding DNA: TGCAGCGTTCGCCTACAGGGGCTAGGCACTGAAGCTTTCTTT. The encoded protein is CSVRLQGLGTEAFF.

This clonotype has a handful of counts. The rearrangement joins TRBV25-1 to TRBJ1-2; TRBD1 might be the D (6 bases). CDR1 and CDR2 (germline): MGHDK, SYGVNS. This CDR3 contains 15 residues. V gave up 6 bases and J gave up 8 bases, with 22 bases separating them. Here the CDR3 DNA reads TGTGCCAGCAGCCAAGAAGGGACATCGAATCGGGGCTACACCTTC. The encoded protein is CASSQEGTSNRGYTF.

In its sample, this clonotype was seen many times. This chain uses TRBV29-1 with TRBJ2-5, with 7 bases lining up with TRBD1. V dropped 0 bases and J dropped 3; count of bases not matched to a gene: 10. This CDR3 is built from 16 residues. The germline CDR1 and CDR2 sequences are SQVTM and ANQGSEA. This chain's CDR3 is CSVEEELDRVEETQYF. The CDR3 bases are TGCAGCGTTGAAGAGGAATTAGACAGGGTCGAAGAGACCCAGTACTTC.

Comment on this clonotype: A much larger clone lies a single base off, so this may be a read error. The chain uses TRBV25-1 and TRBJ2-5; maybe TRBD1 (5 bases). V lost 6 bases to trimming and J lost 3 bases, with 11 bases between them. CDR3 length: 13 amino acids. CDR1 is MGHDK, CDR2 SYGVNS, per germline. The CDR3 nucleotides read TGTGCCAGCAGGGGGCAGGAAGAAGAGACCCAGTACTTC. It codes for CASRGQEEETQYF.

The chain employs TRBV6-6 and TRBJ2-7; 10 bases are shared with TRBD1. Unmatched junction bases numbered 10, after V lost 6 bases and J lost 5 bases. The CDR3 consists of 15 residues. CDR1 is MNHNY and CDR2 is SVGAGI in the germline V gene (reference sequence). This CDR3 is CASRSLTGGRDEQYF. CDR3 sequence (DNA): TGTGCCAGCAGATCCCTGACAGGGGGCCGCGACGAGCAGTACTTC.

This chain uses TRBV25-1 with TRBJ1-1, with 8 bases aligning to TRBD1. This CDR3 comprises 12 residues. CDR1 is MGHDK, CDR2 SYGVNS, per germline. V lost 7 bases, J lost 6 bases, and 4 bases stayed unmatched. The DNA of the CDR3 is TGTGCCAGCATTAACAGGGGGGCTGAAGCTTTCTTT. This translates into CASINRGAEAFF.

The chain combines TRBV2 with TRBJ2-5; a weak D match, TRBD1 (6 bases). The CDR3 has 12 residues. Germline V gene lookup returns CDR1 SNHLY and CDR2 FYNNEI. The DNA of the CDR3 is TGTGCTAACCCCAGGGGCGGTGAGACCCAGTACTTC. Translated, it gives CANPRGGETQYF.

A note on this clonotype: A read error may account for a junction end that differs from germline. The chain has TRBV24-1 and TRBJ1-6; maybe TRBD1 (6 bases). Germline assignment: CDR1 KGHDR and CDR2 SFDVKD. The CDR3 extends over 17 amino acids. CDR3 in DNA: TGTGCCAGCAGTGCTTACAGGGAGCCATCCTATAATTCACCCCTCCACTTT. Translated, it gives CASSAYREPSYNSPLHF.

The chain couples TRBV11-2 to TRBJ1-1; 8 bases line up with TRBD1. V gave up 5 bases and J gave up 5 bases; unmatched junction bases: 10. Germline V gene sequence: CDR1 SGHAT, CDR2 FQNNGV. The CDR3 contains 15 residues. The DNA of the CDR3 is TGTGCCAGCAGCGGGGCAGGGGGCGGGAGTACTGAAGCTTTCTTT. Amino acid sequence: CASSGAGGGSTEAFF.

This clonotype was detected many times. The rearrangement joins TRBV7-2 to TRBJ1-2; TRBD1 might be the D (6 bases). Germline V lookup: CDR1 SGHTA, CDR2 FQGNSA. V gave up 5 bases and J gave up 7 bases, with 20 bases separating them. The CDR3 contains 15 residues. CDR3 in DNA: TGTGCCAGCAGCCTTAGTGTGGGCAGGGGCGCTGGCTACACCTTC. This translates into CASSLSVGRGAGYTF.

Note on this clonotype: Given the absence of the conserved phenylalanine or tryptophan at the CDR3 end, a read error is likely. The chain carries TRBV29-1 and TRBJ2-7; perhaps TRBD1 as D (5 bases). Per germline, CDR1 SQVTM and CDR2 ANQGSEA. CDR3 length equals 14 residues. V was pared by 3 bases and J by 3 bases, with 15 bases between. This CDR3 reads CSVEFPGKNYEQYL. CDR3 in DNA: TGCAGCGTTGAGTTTCCAGGGAAGAACTACGAGCAGTACCTC.

The chain employs TRBV19 and TRBJ2-6, with D perhaps matching TRBD1 (5 bases). Trimming left V 4 bases short and J 0 bases short, with 13 bases between. Germline lookup yields CDR1 LNHDA and CDR2 SQIVND (reference sequence). The CDR3 totals 17 residues. The CDR3 bases are TGTGCCAGTAGTAGGACACCTTACGCCTCTGGGGCCAACGTCCTGACTTTC. Its protein is CASSRTPYASGANVLTF.

The chain recombines TRBV15 with TRBJ1-1; D may be TRBD1 (5 bases). V gave up 5 bases and J gave up 3 bases, with 10 bases separating them. The CDR3 totals 13 residues. The germline V gene has CDR1 LNHNV and CDR2 YYDKDF (reference sequence). The CDR3 coding sequence is TGTGCCACCAGCTTAACGGGGGACACTGAAGCTTTCTTT. Its translation: CATSLTGDTEAFF.

Concerning this clonotype: Possible read error: a much larger clone is one base away. This sequence joins TRBV2 and TRBJ1-2; D not certain. This CDR3 is built from 14 residues. From germline, CDR1 is SNHLY and CDR2 FYNNEI. The CDR3 reads CACRSLGFNYGYTF. The CDR3 bases are TGTGCCTGCAGGTCATTGGGGTTTAACTATGGCTACACCTTC.

This clonotype was seen repeatedly, ten times or more. This chain connects TRBV7-2 to TRBJ1-2; a possible D gene is TRBD1 (6 bases). This CDR3 has 13 amino acids. Germline V lookup: CDR1 SGHTA, CDR2 FQGNSA. V lost 3 bases, J lost 8 bases, and 13 bases lay in between. The chain's CDR3 is CASSLRGAQGYTF. CDR3 in DNA: TGTGCCAGCAGCTTGCGGGGGGCGCAGGGCTACACCTTC.

The table lists this clonotype with many counts. The rearrangement joins TRBV7-9 to TRBJ1-1; D possibly corresponds to TRBD1 (5 bases). The CDR3 has 14 amino acids. Germline-derived CDR1 and CDR2 are SEHNR and FQNEAQ (reference sequence). V lost 5 bases and J 5 bases, leaving 15 bases between the germline ends. This CDR3 is CASSPPGRLTEAFF. The CDR3, as DNA: TGTGCCAGCAGCCCGCCAGGGCGGTTGACTGAAGCTTTCTTT.

CDR3: CASSPTGQKLSPLHF. CDR3 sequence (DNA): TGTGCCAGCAGCCCCACCGGACAGAAACTTTCACCCCTCCACTTT. The V call is TRBV9, the J call TRBJ1-6, with a weak D call TRBD1 (6 bases). The CDR3 loop spans 15 amino acids. The germline gives CDR1 SGDLS, CDR2 YYNGEE. The germline V and J ends were trimmed by 4 bases and 9 bases, with 17 bases remaining between them.

The gene calls are TRBV25-1 and TRBJ2-5; D may be TRBD1 or TRBD2 (5 bases each). The DNA end favors TRBJ2-1, so the J call may be wrong. Germline CDR1 and CDR2: MGHDK and SYGVNS. This CDR3 region has 14 residues. The CDR3 spells CASSEQGDGDEQFF. In nucleotides, the CDR3 is TGTGCCAGCAGTGAACAGGGAGATGGCGATGAGCAGTTCTTC.